What follows is one T cell receptor beta chain and its context. Its antigen remains unknown. The record originates from a study of cytomegalovirus exposure and HLA in healthy donors. Across the study: Most donors, about 77% of approximately 400 genotyped, fell in the Caucasian-associated ancestry cluster.

At collection, donors were nominally healthy, but unrecorded immune exposures were probable. Germline-derived CDR1 and CDR2 are SGHTA and FQGNSA. The CDR3 runs to 15 residues. PCR was performed using 60 Vbeta and 13 Jbeta primers. Profiling relied on immunoSEQ multiplex PCR, and the TCRdb table lists in-frame clones only, not all of them. The data show about 82,000 clones, about 90% seen once. Broader study findings: It was shown in a later analysis that HLA-associated TCR beta chains were more clonally expanded than other, equally common chains. TCR beta chains numbering more than 150 were designated cytomegalovirus-associated.

The chain couples TRBV7-2 to TRBJ2-5, with 7 bases that match TRBD2. Gene TRBJ2-7 matches the end of the DNA better, so the J call may be wrong. Input material: PBMCs. The receptor was isolated from a man younger than 35 in good health and CMV-seronegative. The CDR3 DNA reads TGTGCCAGCAGCTTATTTAGGACTAGCTCCTACGAGCAGTACTTC. Its translation: CASSLFRTSSYEQYF.